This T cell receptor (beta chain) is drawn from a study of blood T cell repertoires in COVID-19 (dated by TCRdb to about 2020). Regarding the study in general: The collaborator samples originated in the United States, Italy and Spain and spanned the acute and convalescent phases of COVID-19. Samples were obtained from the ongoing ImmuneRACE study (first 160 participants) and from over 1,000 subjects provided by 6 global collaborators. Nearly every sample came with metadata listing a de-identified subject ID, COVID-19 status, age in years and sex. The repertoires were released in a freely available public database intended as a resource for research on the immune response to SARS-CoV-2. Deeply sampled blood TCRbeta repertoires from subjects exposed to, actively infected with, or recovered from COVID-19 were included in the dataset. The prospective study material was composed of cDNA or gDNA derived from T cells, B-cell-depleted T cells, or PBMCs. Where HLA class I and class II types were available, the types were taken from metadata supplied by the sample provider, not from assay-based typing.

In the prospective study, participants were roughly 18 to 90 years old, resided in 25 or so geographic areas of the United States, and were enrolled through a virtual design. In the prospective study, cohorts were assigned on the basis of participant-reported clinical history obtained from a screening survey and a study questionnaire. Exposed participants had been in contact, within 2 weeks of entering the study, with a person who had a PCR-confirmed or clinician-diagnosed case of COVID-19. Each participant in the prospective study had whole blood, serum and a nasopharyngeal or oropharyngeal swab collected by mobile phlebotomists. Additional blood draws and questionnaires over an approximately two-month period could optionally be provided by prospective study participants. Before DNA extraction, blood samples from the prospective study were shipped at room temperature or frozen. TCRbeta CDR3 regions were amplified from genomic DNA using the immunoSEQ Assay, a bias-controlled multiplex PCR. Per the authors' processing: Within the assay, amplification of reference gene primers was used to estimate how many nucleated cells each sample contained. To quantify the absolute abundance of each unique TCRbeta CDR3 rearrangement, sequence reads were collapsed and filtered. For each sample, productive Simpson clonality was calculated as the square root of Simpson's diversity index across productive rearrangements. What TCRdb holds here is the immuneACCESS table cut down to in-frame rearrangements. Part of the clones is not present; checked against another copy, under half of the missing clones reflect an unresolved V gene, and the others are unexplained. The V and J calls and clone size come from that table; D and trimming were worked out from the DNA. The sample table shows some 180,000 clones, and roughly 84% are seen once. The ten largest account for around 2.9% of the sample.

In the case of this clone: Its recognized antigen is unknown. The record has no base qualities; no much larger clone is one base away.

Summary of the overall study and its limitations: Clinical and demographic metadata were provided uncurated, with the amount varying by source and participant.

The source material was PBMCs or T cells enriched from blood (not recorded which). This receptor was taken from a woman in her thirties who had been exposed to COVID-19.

The CDR3 loop reads CASSSLTGPTEAFF. The nucleotide sequence is given as TGTGCCAGCAGCTCCCTAACAGGGCCAACTGAAGCTTTCTTT. The rearranged chain carries TRBV11-2 and TRBJ1-1, and possibly TRBD1, on 6 matching bases. The CDR3 holds 14 amino acids from the cysteine to the phenylalanine. Only the CDR3 part of the read is kept: 42 bases, read in frame from the first base. For CDR1 and CDR2, the germline V gene lists SGHAT and FQNNGV. Trimming at the junction amounts to 4 bases on V and 5 bases on J, and the germline ends lie 14 bases apart.